The 27 T cell receptor beta chains given below trace back to one sample, sequenced in a study of cytomegalovirus exposure and HLA in healthy donors. PCR amplification relied on 60 Vbeta primers (plus 13 Jbeta primers). Only in-frame clones appear in the TCRdb table, and some are missing; sequencing was by immunoSEQ multiplex PCR. The sample carries some 130,000 clones, 55% to 65% recorded once. The sequencing input was PBMCs. Every receptor here comes from a man aged 35 to 55 in good health and CMV-seropositive.

This clone has just a few counts. This chain connects TRBV19 to TRBJ1-2, with 7 bases aligning to TRBD1. Germline V gives CDR1 LNHDA, CDR2 SQIVND (reference sequence). V dropped 7 bases and J dropped 0; count of bases not matched to a gene: 11. CDR3 length: 16 amino acids. The CDR3 DNA sequence: TGTGCCAGTAATACTATAGGGGGCCAAGCTAACTATGGCTACACCTTC. Its translation is CASNTIGGQANYGYTF. Complete variable domain (other parts from reference TRBV19 and TRBJ1-2): DGGITQSPKYLFRKEGQNVTLSCEQNLNHDAMYWYRQDPGQGLRLIYYSQIVNDFQKGDIAEGYSVSREKKESFPLTVTSAQKNPTAFYLCASNTIGGQANYGYTFGSGTRLTVV.

This chain links TRBV4-1 with TRBJ2-3; 8 nucleotides agree with TRBD2. There are 16 residues in the CDR3. Germline values: CDR1 MGHRA, CDR2 YSYEKL. V trimming: 0 bases; J trimming: 4 bases; junction bases outside the gene matches: 6. Here the CDR3 reads CASSQEYGGVPDTQYF. The CDR3 DNA reads as TGCGCCAGCAGCCAAGAGTACGGGGGGGTGCCAGATACGCAGTATTTT.

This chain connects TRBV6-5 to TRBJ2-7; TRBD1 matches at 7 bases. The length of the CDR3 is 16 residues. The V and J ends lost 0 bases and 3 bases, in that order; junction bases with no gene match: 8. Germline V CDR1 and CDR2: MNHEY, SVGAGI. This CDR3 reads CASSYSRQGGGYEQYF. The CDR3 region has the DNA TGTGCCAGCAGTTACTCGAGGCAAGGGGGCGGCTACGAGCAGTACTTC.

The gene calls are TRBV6-5 and TRBJ1-1, with 8 bases aligning to TRBD1. This CDR3 is 14 amino acids long. J lost 4 bases, V lost 6 bases, and 7 bases had no gene match. Germline lookup yields CDR1 MNHEY and CDR2 SVGAGI. The CDR3 sequence is CASSDRGSGTEAFF. In DNA, the CDR3 is TGTGCCAGCAGCGACAGGGGAAGTGGCACTGAAGCTTTCTTT.

This sequence joins TRBV5-1 and TRBJ2-1; TRBD2 matches 7 bases. CDR1 and CDR2 from the germline V gene are SGHRS and YFSETQ. The V segment lost 4 bases and the J segment 0 bases; nucleotides outside the gene matches: 7. CDR3 length equals 16 residues. The DNA of the CDR3 is TGCGCCAGCAGCGTTGGAGGCGGGAGCTCCTACAATGAGCAGTTCTTC. Translation gives CASSVGGGSSYNEQFF.

The V and J genes are TRBV9 and TRBJ1-1; 8 nucleotides match TRBD1. This CDR3 has 17 amino acids. Germline lookup yields CDR1 SGDLS and CDR2 YYNGEE. V gave up 4 bases and J gave up 0 bases; unmatched junction bases: 11. The CDR3 DNA sequence: TGTGCCAGCAGCACGAATTCGAGACAGGGGTTGAACACTGAAGCTTTCTTT. Residues: CASSTNSRQGLNTEAFF.

The chain carries TRBV2 and TRBJ2-1; 8 bases align to TRBD1. After removal of 6 bases from V and 0 bases from J, the junction contained 4 bases not matched to a gene. This CDR3 spans 15 amino acids. CDR1 and CDR2 from the germline V gene are SNHLY and FYNNEI. The CDR3 protein is CASRGTGYSYNEQFF. DNA for the CDR3: TGTGCCAGCAGGGGGACAGGTTACTCCTACAATGAGCAGTTCTTC.

The chain carries TRBV5-6 and TRBJ1-3; 8 bases match TRBD1. The CDR3 is 15 residues long. Trimming removed 3 bases from V and 4 bases from J; junction bases left unmatched: 6. The germline V gene encodes CDR1 SGHDT and CDR2 YYEEEE. The CDR3 reads CASSSAGGIGNTIYF. The CDR3 DNA reads TGTGCCAGCAGCTCCGCAGGGGGCATCGGAAACACCATATATTTT.

This chain links TRBV6-6 with TRBJ2-3, with TRBD1 matching over 7 bases. Germline lookup yields CDR1 MNHNY and CDR2 SVGAGI (reference sequence). The CDR3 covers 13 residues. V shed 7 bases and J 4 bases; nucleotides not matched to a gene: 5. The CDR3 spells CASTPTGSDTQYF. CDR3 DNA sequence: TGTGCCAGCACCCCGACAGGGTCAGATACGCAGTATTTT.

The gene calls are TRBV7-3 and TRBJ2-5; 8 nucleotides agree with TRBD1. Trimming took 8 bases from V and 5 from J; bases not matched to a gene: 10. CDR3 length equals 14 residues. Germline loops: CDR1 SGHTA, CDR2 FQGTGA. The CDR3: CASSRTGTVETQYF. In nucleotides, the CDR3 is TGTGCCAGCTCTCGGACAGGGACTGTTGAGACCCAGTACTTC. The full variable domain, completed using reference TRBV7-3 and TRBJ2-5, is GAGVSQTPSNKVTEKGKYVELRCDPISGHTALYWYRQSLGQGPEFLIYFQGTGAADDSGLPNDRFFAVRPEGSVSTLKIQRTERGDSAVYLCASSRTGTVETQYFGPGTRLLVL.

This chain links TRBV13 with TRBJ2-7; D not resolved. CDR3 length: 13 residues. Germline V gives CDR1 PRHDT, CDR2 FYEKMQ (reference sequence). V was cut by 8 bases and J by 0 bases, with 11 bases left in between. This CDR3 reads CASSLENSYEQYF. The CDR3 region has the DNA TGTGCCAGCTCCCTAGAGAACTCCTACGAGCAGTACTTC. Variable domain in full (rest from reference TRBV13 and TRBJ2-7): AAGVIQSPRHLIKEKRETATLKCYPIPRHDTVYWYQQGPGQDPQFLISFYEKMQSDKGSIPDRFSAQQFSDYHSELNMSSLELGDSALYFCASSLENSYEQYFGPGTRLTVT.

This clone turned up a few times. The CDR3 spells CASSYSTRAEAYGYTF. In nucleotides, the CDR3 is TGTGCCAGCAGTTACTCGACTAGGGCCGAAGCCTATGGCTACACCTTC. The chain couples TRBV2 to TRBJ1-2; D is ambiguous. The germline V gene has CDR1 SNHLY and CDR2 FYNNEI. The CDR3 length is 16 residues. The ends were cut back, 5 bases at V and 4 bases at J, with 20 bases in the middle.

The table lists this clone with a count of one. In DNA form, the CDR3 reads TGTGCCAGCAGTTACTCCGGACGGGGACACACAGATACGCAGTATTTT. Its translation is CASSYSGRGHTDTQYF. This chain joins TRBV6-6 and TRBJ2-3; D is possibly TRBD1 (6 bases). In germline, CDR1 is MNHNY, CDR2 SVGAGI (reference sequence). V lost 0 bases and J lost 2, with 12 bases in between. The CDR3 consists of 16 residues.

CDR3 nucleotide sequence: TGTGCCAGTAGTATAGAGGGGGGGGTCGGCTACGAGCAGTACTTC. Its translation: CASSIEGGVGYEQYF. This chain links TRBV19 with TRBJ2-7, with 7 bases aligning to TRBD2. V lost 0 bases to trimming and J lost 3 bases; unmatched junction nucleotides: 5. The CDR3 covers 15 residues. CDR1 LNHDA and CDR2 SQIVND come from the germline V gene (reference sequence). The full variable domain, with the rest looked up from reference TRBV19 and TRBJ2-7, is DGGITQSPKYLFRKEGQNVTLSCEQNLNHDAMYWYRQDPGQGLRLIYYSQIVNDFQKGDIAEGYSVSREKKESFPLTVTSAQKNPTAFYLCASSIEGGVGYEQYFGPGTRLTVT.

The gene calls are TRBV7-9 and TRBJ2-2; 7 bases map to TRBD2. The V gene end was trimmed by 5 bases and the J gene end by 7 bases; junction bases not matched to a gene: 13. Germline CDR1 is SEHNR and CDR2 is FQNEAQ (reference sequence). The CDR3 runs 16 residues. The CDR3 protein is CASSLVGGLWDGELFF. The CDR3 bases are TGTGCCAGCAGCCTTGTGGGGGGGTTGTGGGACGGGGAGCTGTTTTTT.

This chain joins TRBV10-3 and TRBJ1-2; a possible D gene is TRBD1 (6 bases). The CDR3 runs 13 residues. Germline V gene data show CDR1 as ENHRY and CDR2 as SYGVKD. V lost 3 bases and J 8 bases, leaving 13 bases between the germline ends. As DNA, the CDR3 is TGTGCCATCAGTGAACAGGGAACTTACGGCTACACCTTC. This translates into CAISEQGTYGYTF.

The V and J genes are TRBV6-4 and TRBJ1-2; no clear D. The V and J ends lost 0 bases and 2 bases respectively, with 10 bases between them. The germline CDR1 and CDR2 sequences are MRHNA and SNTAGT. The CDR3 covers 15 residues. As DNA, the CDR3 is TGTGCCAGCAGTGACTCGAGCGGGCAAAACTATGGCTACACCTTC. Translating it yields CASSDSSGQNYGYTF.

This clone was found a few times. This chain joins TRBV10-2 and TRBJ1-4; 10 nucleotides agree with TRBD1. The V and J ends lost 6 bases and 5 bases, in that order; junction bases with no gene match: 6. The CDR3 has 15 amino acids. Germline V lookup: CDR1 WSHSY, CDR2 SAAADI. This CDR3 is CASRGGQGGNEKLFF. Here the CDR3 DNA reads TGCGCCAGCAGGGGAGGACAGGGGGGAAATGAAAAACTGTTTTTT.

The rearrangement uses TRBV19 and TRBJ1-2; TRBD1 matches 8 bases. In germline, CDR1 is LNHDA, CDR2 SQIVND (reference sequence). The CDR3 consists of 16 residues. The ends lost 1 base at V and 5 bases at J; junction bases unmatched: 9. The CDR3 nucleotides read TGTGCCAGTAGTATAGTATTTGGACAGGGACTTTATGGCTACACCTTC. This sequence encodes CASSIVFGQGLYGYTF.

The rearrangement links TRBV7-2 to TRBJ1-6; D is ambiguous. The V gene's germline CDR1 is SGHTA and CDR2 FQGNSA. The CDR3 is 16 residues long. V lost 1 base, J lost 8 bases, and 15 bases lay in between. CDR3 region: CASSLDVGRLDSPLHF. DNA of the CDR3: TGTGCCAGCAGCTTAGACGTGGGCCGTTTAGATTCACCCCTCCACTTT.

V usage is TRBV4-2 and J usage is TRBJ2-7; D not resolved. CDR3 length: 13 amino acids. Looked up from germline, CDR1 is LGHNA and CDR2 is YNFKEQ. Trimming pared 1 base from V and 3 bases from J, leaving 7 bases between. The CDR3 nucleotides are TGTGCCAGCAGCCAAGCGAGAGACTACGAGCAGTACTTC. This sequence encodes CASSQARDYEQYF.

This clone was counted only a few times. The gene calls are TRBV7-9 and TRBJ1-2; TRBD1 matches 9 bases. Germline values: CDR1 SEHNR, CDR2 FQNEAQ (reference sequence). The CDR3 extends over 19 amino acids. The junction had 13 bases not matched to a gene; V was cut back by 2 bases and J by 0 bases. The CDR3 is CASSLSGQGITKPNYGYTF. The DNA of the CDR3 is TGTGCCAGCAGCTTATCTGGACAGGGGATCACGAAACCTAACTATGGCTACACCTTC.

This clone was observed a handful of times. CDR3 protein: CASSLRQGDTEAFF. In nucleotides, the CDR3 is TGTGCCAGCTCACTGAGACAGGGTGACACTGAAGCTTTCTTT. The chain recombines TRBV18 with TRBJ1-1; 7 bases map to TRBD1. This CDR3 has 14 residues. V lost 4 bases and J lost 3; bases outside the gene matches: 5. The germline V gene has CDR1 KGHSH and CDR2 LQKENI. Complete variable domain (other parts from reference TRBV18 and TRBJ1-1): NAGVMQNPRHLVRRRGQEARLRCSPMKGHSHVYWYRQLPEEGLKFMVYLQKENIIDESGMPKERFSAEFPKEGPSILRIQQVVRGDSAAYFCASSLRQGDTEAFFGQGTRLTVV.

The rearrangement links TRBV20-1 to TRBJ2-1; possibly TRBD1 for D (6 bases). Germline V CDR1 and CDR2: DFQATT, SNEGSKA (reference sequence). There are 11 residues in the CDR3. The CDR3 loop reads CSPQGRNEQFF. CDR3 DNA: TGCAGCCCCCAGGGGCGCAATGAGCAGTTCTTC.

V gene TRBV6-6 combines with J gene TRBJ1-2, with D tentatively TRBD1 (5 bases). The CDR3 is 15 amino acids. In germline, CDR1 is MNHNY, CDR2 SVGAGI (reference sequence). The V gene lost 6 bases and the J gene lost 4 bases, with 18 bases spanning the gap. DNA of the CDR3: TGTGCCAGCAGCCTGGAGAACTTGGGGGGCTATGGCTACACCTTC. Amino acid sequence: CASSLENLGGYGYTF.

This rearrangement joins TRBV2 to TRBJ1-2; TRBD1 matches 8 bases. CDR1 is SNHLY and CDR2 is FYNNEI in the germline V gene. The CDR3 is 15 amino acids. V dropped 4 bases and J dropped 1; count of bases not matched to a gene: 5. CDR3 nucleotide sequence: TGTGCCAGCAGTGGACAGGGGAAATTTAACTATGGCTACACCTTC. As protein: CASSGQGKFNYGYTF.

The chain combines TRBV28 with TRBJ2-1; 7 nucleotides match TRBD2. The V segment lost 4 bases and the J segment 1 base; nucleotides outside the gene matches: 7. Looked up from germline, CDR1 is MDHEN and CDR2 is SYDVKM. CDR3 length: 16 amino acids. For the CDR3, the DNA is TGTGCCAGCAGTTCTCAAGCGGGGAATTCCTACAATGAGCAGTTCTTC. Its protein product is CASSSQAGNSYNEQFF. The complete variable domain, with remaining parts taken from reference TRBV28 and TRBJ2-1, reads DVKVTQSSRYLVKRTGEKVFLECVQDMDHENMFWYRQDPGLGLRLIYFSYDVKMKEKGDIPEGYSVSREKKERFSLILESASTNQTSMYLCASSSQAGNSYNEQFFGPGTRLTVL.